This TCR beta chain emerged from a study of shared T cell receptors in the human thymus. Germline values: CDR1 SGHDN, CDR2 FVKESK. Unmatched junction bases numbered 10, after V lost 0 bases and J lost 7 bases. The CDR3 covers 16 residues. Repertoires were generated with immunoSEQ multiplex PCR, while TCRdb's copy carries only in-frame clones and drops some. Of over 450,000 clones in the sample, 75% to 85% were seen once. Another study also made use of these data, one on human thymus T cells. According to that study: As related research reported, thymic repertoires overlapped highly among unrelated individuals.

Sequencing was performed on thymocytes. This sequence was found in a boy under two years old with a congenital heart defect. This chain links TRBV14 with TRBJ2-7; 9 positions match TRBD2. CDR3 in DNA: TGTGCCAGCAGCCAAGATGCGGGAGGGCCCTACGTGGAGCAGTACTTC. Encoded protein: CASSQDAGGPYVEQYF.